This is a list of T cell receptor beta chains from one sample in a study of cytomegalovirus exposure and HLA in healthy donors. Sequencing was performed with immunoSEQ multiplex PCR; in TCRdb, only in-frame clones are kept and a portion is missing. Of around 100,000 clones in the sample, around 80% are singletons; the top ten hold 3% to 3.5%. Sequencing was carried out using PBMCs. The origin of the receptors is a woman between 35 and 50 years old in good health and CMV-seronegative. Each CDR3 is given with its conserved first and last residue. The D gene is left open where the match is weak. Clone size is stated in some rows and not others, as once, few, many or a class when expanded.

v_gene	d_gene	j_gene	abundance	len	CDR3aa	CDR3nt
TRBV19	NA	TRBJ1-1	few	12	CASSTPGLLAFF	TGTGCCAGTAGTACTCCGGGGTTGCTGGCTTTCTTT
TRBV6-1	NA	TRBJ2-6	NA	15	CASSDRLSGANVLTF	TGTGCCAGCAGTGACAGGCTCTCTGGGGCCAACGTCCTGACTTTC
TRBV11-2	NA	TRBJ2-7	NA	12	CASRDYSYEQYF	TGTGCCAGCCGAGACTATTCCTACGAGCAGTACTTC
TRBV27	NA	TRBJ1-5	NA	13	CASSYSRGQPQHF	TGTGCCAGCAGTTACAGCAGGGGACAGCCCCAGCATTTT
TRBV18	NA	TRBJ1-5	NA	13	CASSPDRHQPQHF	TGTGCCAGCTCACCAGACAGGCATCAGCCCCAGCATTTT
TRBV6-5	NA	TRBJ2-6	once	13	CASGPPGANVLTF	TGTGCCAGCGGCCCCCCAGGGGCCAACGTCCTGACTTTC
TRBV19	NA	TRBJ1-1	NA	14	CASSRRGGGAEAFF	TGTGCCAGTAGCCGGCGGGGGGGTGGAGCTGAAGCTTTCTTT
TRBV7-8	NA	TRBJ1-2	NA	14	CASSLGSGKSGYTF	TGTGCCAGCAGCTTAGGGTCAGGGAAAAGTGGCTACACCTTC
TRBV28	NA	TRBJ1-1	NA	15	CASSPETGRNTEAFF	TGTGCCAGCAGTCCCGAAACAGGGAGAAACACTGAAGCTTTCTTT
TRBV7-2	NA	TRBJ2-5	NA	14	CASSTPGYGETQYF	TGTGCCAGCAGCACCCCCGGGTATGGAGAGACCCAGTACTTC
TRBV4-3	TRBD2	TRBJ2-3	NA	16	CASSQDQGLAGGPQYF	TGCGCCAGCAGCCAAGATCAAGGACTAGCGGGGGGTCCGCAGTATTTT
TRBV28	TRBD1	TRBJ2-5	NA	15	CASRIPGTGKETQYF	TGTGCCAGCAGGATCCCCGGGACAGGGAAAGAGACCCAGTACTTC
TRBV7-9	NA	TRBJ1-1	NA	14	CASSLRTEDTEAFF	TGTGCCAGCAGCTTAAGGACAGAGGACACTGAAGCTTTCTTT
TRBV7-9	NA	TRBJ2-1	NA	11	CASSLGPPQFF	TGTGCCAGCAGCCTAGGGCCCCCCCAGTTCTTC
TRBV4-1	NA	TRBJ2-3	NA	15	CASSQGVADTDTQYF	TGCGCCAGCAGCCAAGGGGTAGCGGACACAGATACGCAGTATTTT
TRBV7-8	NA	TRBJ1-5	NA	12	CASSSVNQPQHF	TGTGCCAGCAGCTCCGTAAATCAGCCCCAGCATTTT
TRBV19	NA	TRBJ2-5	NA	14	CASKQSSAQETQYF	TGTGCCAGTAAGCAGTCCAGCGCACAAGAGACCCAGTACTTC
TRBV2	TRBD2	TRBJ2-5	NA	13	CARSGGTRETQYF	TGTGCCAGGAGCGGGGGCACGCGAGAGACCCAGTACTTC
TRBV7-2	TRBD2	TRBJ2-1	NA	16	CASSLAQRGTRVEQFF	TGTGCCAGCAGCTTAGCCCAGCGGGGGACGAGAGTCGAGCAGTTCTTC
TRBV28	TRBD2	TRBJ2-1	NA	18	CVSSHNLRTSGSGNEQFF	TGTGTCAGCAGCCACAACCTCCGGACTAGCGGGAGTGGTAATGAGCAGTTCTTC
TRBV5-1	TRBD1	TRBJ2-7	once	14	CASSFTGGEDEQYF	TGCGCCAGCAGCTTTACAGGGGGCGAGGACGAGCAGTACTTC
TRBV5-1	NA	TRBJ2-3	NA	17	CASSSDGGTGDADTQYF	TGCGCCAGCAGCTCAGATGGGGGGACGGGGGATGCAGATACGCAGTATTTT